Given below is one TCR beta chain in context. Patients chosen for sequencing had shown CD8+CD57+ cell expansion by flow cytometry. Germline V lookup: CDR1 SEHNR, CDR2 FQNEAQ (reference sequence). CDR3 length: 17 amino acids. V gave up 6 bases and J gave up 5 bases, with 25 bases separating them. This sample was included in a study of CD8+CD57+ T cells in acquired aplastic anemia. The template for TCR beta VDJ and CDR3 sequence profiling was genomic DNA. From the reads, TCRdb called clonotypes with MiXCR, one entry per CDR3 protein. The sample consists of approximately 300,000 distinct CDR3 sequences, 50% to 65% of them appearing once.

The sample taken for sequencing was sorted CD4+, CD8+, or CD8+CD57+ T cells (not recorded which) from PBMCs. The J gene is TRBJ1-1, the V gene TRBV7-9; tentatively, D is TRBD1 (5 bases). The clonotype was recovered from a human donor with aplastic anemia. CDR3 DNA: TGTGCCAGCAGGAGAGGACCAGAGAGGGGCGCAAAGACTGAAGCTTTCTTT. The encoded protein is CASRRGPERGAKTEAFF.